The next 7 T cell receptor beta chains were all read from a single sample in a study of shared clonotypes between healthy human individuals (dated by TCRdb to about 2020). The library was made by the immunoSEQ multiplex PCR assay. The table comes from immuneACCESS by way of TCRdb, which keeps in-frame sequences with V and J called. Part of the clones is missing from these tables; in studies checked, under half for an unresolved V gene and the rest for unknown reasons. Across this sample there are around 1,900,000 clones, with 80% to 95% seen only once. The top ten hold around 1.7% of the sample. For the CD8 naive samples, CD45RO-negative cells were positively selected for CCR7, yielding a CD45RA+CCR7+ population from which TemRA cells were excluded. Sample: naive CD8+ T cells from PBMCs. The cell subset or site label on this specimen signifies: CD45RA+CCR7+. Every receptor here comes from a man aged 18 to 35 in good health. Some clones in this sample may be carry-over from other donors' samples.

The V gene is TRBV27, the J gene TRBJ2-1; D is possibly TRBD2 (6 bases). The CDR3 sequence is 14 residues long. Germline V lookup: CDR1 MNHEY, CDR2 SMNVEV (reference sequence). Trimming removed 6 bases from V and 6 bases from J, with 15 bases in between. CDR3 in amino acids: CASRSLSLANEQFF. The DNA for the CDR3 is TGTGCCAGCAGGAGTTTATCACTAGCCAATGAGCAGTTCTTC.

The chain uses TRBV5-1 and TRBJ2-2; 7 bases match TRBD2. There are 14 residues in the CDR3. Germline-derived CDR1 and CDR2 are SGHRS and YFSETQ. The junction had 1 base not matched to a gene; V was cut back by 4 bases and J by 1 base. CDR3 loop: CASSPSGNTGELFF. In DNA, the CDR3 is TGCGCCAGCAGCCCTAGCGGGAACACCGGGGAGCTGTTTTTT.

This sequence joins TRBV5-8 and TRBJ2-7; 11 nucleotides match TRBD2. With 5 bases clipped from V and 6 bases from J, the junction kept 7 bases outside the gene matches. CDR3 size: 14 residues. The germline V gene encodes CDR1 SGHTS and CDR2 YDEGEE. CDR3 bases: TGTGCCAGCAGTACTAGCGGGAGAAGACGCGAGCAGTACTTC. It translates to CASSTSGRRREQYF.

This chain connects TRBV27 to TRBJ2-7, with TRBD1 matching over 7 bases. V was clipped by 8 bases and J by 7 bases; unmatched bases: 17. This CDR3 has 15 residues. CDR1 is MNHEY, CDR2 SMNVEV, per germline (reference sequence). For the CDR3, the DNA is TGTGCCAGCCGATCTACCCGGACAGGCGGCGGGGAGCAGTACTTC. This encodes CASRSTRTGGGEQYF.

This clone was recorded a few times. The chain combines TRBV30 with TRBJ2-2; D is uncertain. The CDR3 has 14 amino acids. Germline V gene data show CDR1 as GTSNPN and CDR2 as SVGIG (reference sequence). The V end lost 3 bases, the J end lost 7 bases, and 15 bases lay between the germline ends. CDR3 nucleotide sequence: TGTGCCTGGAGAGGGTCCCCCAGAGACGGGGAGCTGTTTTTT. It specifies CAWRGSPRDGELFF.

V usage is TRBV7-9 and J usage is TRBJ1-4; D gene uncertain. The germline CDR1 and CDR2 sequences are SEHNR and FQNEAQ (reference sequence). CDR3 length: 13 amino acids. The V and J ends lost 2 bases and 7 bases respectively, with 8 bases between them. In DNA, the CDR3 is TGTGCCAGCAGCTTACCCCGGGCTGAAAAACTGTTTTTT. Translated: CASSLPRAEKLFF.

The chain employs TRBV15 and TRBJ2-7, with D perhaps TRBD2 (5 bases). Germline loops: CDR1 LNHNV, CDR2 YYDKDF (reference sequence). The CDR3 totals 14 residues. V lost 1 base and J lost 3, with 10 bases in between. CDR3 nucleotide sequence: TGTGCCACCAGCAGAGTAGAACTAGACTACGAGCAGTACTTC. Its translation: CATSRVELDYEQYF.